This T cell receptor (beta chain) is drawn from a study of T cells in Graves' hyperthyroidism and ophthalmopathy. CDR1 is SGHRS and CDR2 is YFSETQ in the germline V gene. The CDR3 is made up of 14 amino acids. Trimming left V 2 bases short and J 7 bases short, with 12 bases between. RNA transcripts provided the source from which TCR beta CDR3 regions were amplified. Researchers ran a first-round RT-PCR on the TCR CDR3 using the HTBI primer set. Each CDR3 protein gets one entry after TCRdb re-called the multiplex PCR reads with MiXCR. Here the sample spans around 370,000 distinct CDR3 sequences, less than 20% being singletons. Researchers barred patients who had uncontrolled infection, other autoimmune disease, pregnancy or lactation.

The receptor comes from a man younger than 35 with Graves' ophthalmopathy. V usage is TRBV5-1 and J usage is TRBJ2-2; D may be TRBD1 (6 bases). Sequenced input: blood. CDR3 residues: CASSFRPRGGELFF. The CDR3 coding sequence is TGCGCCAGCAGCTTCCGACCCAGGGGCGGGGAGCTGTTTTTT.